Each of the 13 T cell receptor beta chains below was sequenced from the same sample in a study of cytomegalovirus exposure and HLA in healthy donors. Both 60 Vbeta primers and 13 Jbeta primers went into the PCR. Profiling relied on immunoSEQ multiplex PCR, and the TCRdb table lists in-frame clones only, not all of them. The sample has more than 95,000 clones; 64% are singletons. The material sequenced was PBMCs. These receptors were collected from a man aged 55-75 years in good health and CMV-seronegative.

The rearrangement uses TRBV2 and TRBJ1-2, with no clear D. Looked up from germline, CDR1 is SNHLY and CDR2 is FYNNEI. The V and J ends lost 4 bases and 8 bases respectively, with 5 bases between them. This CDR3 is 10 amino acids long. The CDR3 nucleotides read TGTGCCAGCAGTGGAGGGGGCTACACCTTC. It translates to CASSGGGYTF.

This clone occurred once. This chain uses TRBV18 with TRBJ2-6; D is perhaps TRBD1 (5 bases). V lost 5 bases and J 1 base, leaving 12 bases between the germline ends. The CDR3 runs 16 residues. Germline values: CDR1 KGHSH, CDR2 LQKENI. The CDR3 nucleotides read TGTGCCAGCTCAGGCCAGGGTCTTTCTGGGGCCAACGTCCTGACTTTC. Encoded protein: CASSGQGLSGANVLTF.

The chain uses TRBV11-2 and TRBJ2-7; 10 nucleotides agree with TRBD2. CDR3 length: 15 amino acids. The germline V gene has CDR1 SGHAT and CDR2 FQNNGV. V shed 5 bases, J shed 1 base, and the junction held 5 bases outside the gene matches. The CDR3 nucleotides are TGTGCCAGCAGCCTAGGGACTAGCGCTTCCTACGAGCAGTACTTC. Its translation is CASSLGTSASYEQYF.

This chain joins TRBV19 and TRBJ1-5, with a tentative D call TRBD1 (6 bases). This CDR3 spans 14 amino acids. Germline V gives CDR1 LNHDA, CDR2 SQIVND (reference sequence). V was pared by 5 bases and J by 4 bases, with 12 bases between. The DNA for the CDR3 is TGTGCCAGTAGTCGGAGACAGGCGAATCAGCCCCAGCATTTT. As protein: CASSRRQANQPQHF.

This clone has at least ten counts. The V and J genes are TRBV5-6 and TRBJ1-3; TRBD1 matches at 11 bases. The CDR3 has 16 residues. The V and J ends lost 4 bases and 0 bases, in that order; junction bases with no gene match: 3. Germline CDR1 SGHDT, CDR2 YYEEEE. The CDR3 DNA sequence: TGTGCCAGCAGCGAGGACAGGGGGCACTCTGGAAACACCATATATTTT. It yields the protein CASSEDRGHSGNTIYF.

This clone was recorded only once. CDR3 nucleotides: TGTGCCAGCAGTTCAGGACAGGGGAATCAGCCCCAGCATTTT. The encoded protein is CASSSGQGNQPQHF. The chain joins TRBV27 to TRBJ1-5, with 9 bases that match TRBD1. Unmatched junction bases numbered 2, after V lost 4 bases and J lost 4 bases. Germline CDR1 is MNHEY and CDR2 is SMNVEV (reference sequence). CDR3 length equals 14 residues.

The chain carries TRBV9 and TRBJ1-6; no firm D call. Trimming took 0 bases from V and 0 from J, leaving 7 bases between them. This CDR3 spans 16 amino acids. Germline V gene lookup returns CDR1 SGDLS and CDR2 YYNGEE. CDR3 DNA: TGTGCCAGCAGCGTAGGACTGGACTCCTATAATTCACCCCTCCACTTT. Translated: CASSVGLDSYNSPLHF.

Remarks on this clone: Other DNA variants within this sample encode the same CDR3. The CDR3: CASSLVQGGEQFF. The CDR3 DNA sequence: TGTGCCAGCAGCTTGGTTCAGGGTGGTGAGCAGTTCTTC. The chain combines TRBV5-6 with TRBJ2-1, with D perhaps matching TRBD1 (5 bases). V lost 0 bases and J 9 bases, leaving 10 bases between the germline ends. This CDR3 region has 13 residues. Germline V gene data show CDR1 as SGHDT and CDR2 as YYEEEE.

This clone was found a few times. This chain uses TRBV7-3 with TRBJ2-3, with no clear D. Germline-derived CDR1 and CDR2 are SGHTA and FQGTGA. V lost 0 bases, J lost 0 bases, and 4 bases lay in between. There are 14 residues in the CDR3. The CDR3 region is CASSLTPSTDTQYF. CDR3 sequence (DNA): TGTGCCAGCAGCTTAACCCCAAGCACAGATACGCAGTATTTT.

The rearrangement uses TRBV9 and TRBJ2-5; D is unresolved. The CDR3 totals 14 residues. Germline-derived CDR1 and CDR2 are SGDLS and YYNGEE. Trimming cost V 0 bases and J 5 bases, with 11 bases left between them. CDR3 DNA sequence: TGTGCCAGCAGCGTAGGTCAACCCGGGGAGACCCAGTACTTC. Translation: CASSVGQPGETQYF.

The chain couples TRBV18 to TRBJ1-2, with D perhaps matching TRBD1 (6 bases). The germline V and J ends were trimmed by 6 bases and 2 bases, with 19 bases remaining between them. This CDR3 contains 16 residues. Germline lookup yields CDR1 KGHSH and CDR2 LQKENI. The CDR3 spells CASSSPPGHTNYGYTF. In nucleotides, the CDR3 is TGTGCCAGCTCGTCGCCTCCGGGACATACCAACTATGGCTACACCTTC.

V and J are TRBV6-5 and TRBJ2-7, with D perhaps matching TRBD1 (5 bases). The CDR3 is 13 amino acids. Trimming left V 8 bases short and J 3 bases short, with 14 bases between. Germline V gene sequence: CDR1 MNHEY, CDR2 SVGAGI. CDR3 residues: CASGADKNYEQYF. CDR3 nucleotide sequence: TGTGCCAGCGGGGCAGACAAAAACTACGAGCAGTACTTC.

The V gene is TRBV9, the J gene TRBJ1-3; 7 bases fit TRBD1. With V trimmed by 2 bases and J by 2 bases, 4 bases remained unmatched. This CDR3 contains 15 residues. Germline loops: CDR1 SGDLS, CDR2 YYNGEE. CDR3 loop: CASSVTGPAGNTIYF. DNA for the CDR3: TGTGCCAGCAGCGTGACAGGGCCGGCTGGAAACACCATATATTTT.